The 14 T cell receptor beta chains in this list originate from one sample, sequenced in a study of regulatory T cells in long-lasting Graves disease. Library construction for TCR beta used iRepertoire HTBI primers and Arm-PCR of CDR3 regions. TCRdb fed the multiplex PCR reads into MiXCR, producing one record per CDR3 protein. This sample has 500,000 or so distinct CDR3 sequences, with 15% to 20% found just once. As for time point: newly diagnosed GD, antithyroid drugs for less than 3 months. Researchers made the TCR library from RNA that was extracted from PBMCs. This same sample was also part of a study on T cells in Graves' hyperthyroidism and ophthalmopathy.

The material sequenced was peripheral blood mononuclear cells (PBMCs), taken at new diagnosis, from a patient treated with antithyroid drugs. The receptors derive from a man in his forties or fifties with Graves disease.

J is TRBJ2-7 and V is TRBV27; 9 bases are a match to TRBD1. V dropped 5 bases and J dropped 1; count of bases not matched to a gene: 12. The CDR3 has 17 residues. The germline gives CDR1 MNHEY, CDR2 SMNVEV (reference sequence). The CDR3 here is CASSAKSGTGLSYEQYF. The CDR3 DNA is TGTGCCAGCAGTGCAAAGTCCGGGACAGGGCTTTCCTACGAGCAGTACTTC.

In this sample, this clonotype turned up many times. The gene calls are TRBV5-6 and TRBJ2-3; D might be TRBD1 (5 bases). Germline CDR1 SGHDT, CDR2 YYEEEE. V shed 0 bases and J shed 6 bases, with 11 bases lying between them. The CDR3 is made up of 14 amino acids. The CDR3 nucleotides read TGTGCCAGCAGCTTGGGGACATATATGGATACGCAGTATTTT. Residues: CASSLGTYMDTQYF. Using reference TRBV5-6 and TRBJ2-3 for the parts outside the CDR3, the full variable domain is DAGVTQSPTHLIKTRGQQVTLRCSPKSGHDTVSWYQQALGQGPQFIFQYYEEEERQRGNFPDRFSGHQFPNYSSELNVNALLLGDSALYLCASSLGTYMDTQYFGPGTRLTVL.

The sample holds many counts of this clonotype. This rearrangement joins TRBV28 to TRBJ2-7; D may be TRBD1 (6 bases). The CDR3 consists of 14 residues. V was trimmed by 6 bases and J by 1 base, leaving 13 bases between them. Germline values: CDR1 MDHEN, CDR2 SYDVKM. CDR3 region: CASRLPDSSYEQYF. The CDR3, as DNA: TGTGCCAGCAGGCTACCGGACAGTTCCTACGAGCAGTACTTC.

This clonotype was seen a handful of times. The gene calls are TRBV18 and TRBJ2-7; no firm D call. CDR3 length: 14 residues. Looked up from germline, CDR1 is KGHSH and CDR2 is LQKENI. The V and J ends lost 2 bases and 0 bases respectively, with 8 bases between them. CDR3 nucleotide sequence: TGTGCCAGCTCACCAACGGTCACCTCCTACGAGCAGTACTTC. It specifies CASSPTVTSYEQYF.

This clonotype has a count of ten or more. The chain couples TRBV3-1 to TRBJ2-7; D remains ambiguous. The CDR3 has 13 amino acids. Trimming took 1 base from V and 2 from J, leaving 6 bases between them. CDR1 is LGHDT and CDR2 is YNNKEL in the germline V gene (reference sequence). Written as DNA, the CDR3 is TGTGCCAGCAGCCAAGGGTCTACCTACGAGCAGTACTTC. It encodes CASSQGSTYEQYF.

The chain has TRBV10-1 and TRBJ2-1, with TRBD1 matching 8 bases. The CDR3 has 15 residues. Germline V gene data show CDR1 as WNHNN and CDR2 as SYGVQD (reference sequence). V gave up 2 bases and J gave up 6 bases; unmatched junction bases: 6. As DNA, the CDR3 is TGCGCCAGCAGTGAGCTGGACAGGGTCGGCAATGAGCAGTTCTTC. Protein sequence: CASSELDRVGNEQFF.

The chain is built from TRBV9 and TRBJ1-1; 8 nucleotides match TRBD1. The CDR3 is made up of 19 amino acids. Germline lookup yields CDR1 SGDLS and CDR2 YYNGEE. Unmatched junction bases numbered 18, after V lost 0 bases and J lost 5 bases. This CDR3 reads CASSVAPPGQGYNGTEAFF. The CDR3 DNA reads as TGTGCCAGCAGCGTAGCTCCCCCAGGACAGGGTTATAATGGGACTGAAGCTTTCTTT.

This clonotype has ten or more counts. The chain recombines TRBV2 with TRBJ2-2; 11 nucleotides match TRBD2. CDR1 is SNHLY, CDR2 FYNNEI, per germline. J gave up 3 bases and V 5 bases, and 8 bases lay outside the gene matches. This CDR3 spans 17 amino acids. The CDR3 nucleotides read TGTGCCAGCAGTAGCGGACTAGCGGGCCTTTACACCGGGGAGCTGTTTTTT. Translated, it gives CASSSGLAGLYTGELFF. The whole variable domain, remainder taken from reference TRBV2 and TRBJ2-2, is EPEVTQTPSHQVTQMGQEVILRCVPISNHLYFYWYRQILGQKVEFLVSFYNNEISEKSEIFDDQFSVERPDGSNFTLKIRSTKLEDSAMYFCASSSGLAGLYTGELFFGEGSRLTVL.

The CDR3 DNA is TGCAGCGTTGATAGAGTGGGACCCGGATATGGCTACACCTTC. It translates to CSVDRVGPGYGYTF. The V and J genes are TRBV29-1 and TRBJ1-2; the D gene is possibly TRBD1 (5 bases). CDR1 and CDR2 (germline): SQVTM, ANQGSEA. This CDR3 comprises 14 residues. Trimming cost V 3 bases and J 5 bases, with 16 bases left between them.

In its sample, this clonotype was seen a few times. The V and J genes are TRBV19 and TRBJ2-1, with D perhaps matching TRBD1 (6 bases). Germline V gives CDR1 LNHDA, CDR2 SQIVND (reference sequence). Deletions cut 5 bases from V and 3 bases from J, with 20 bases between. This CDR3 contains 17 residues. CDR3 in amino acids: CASSSTGPGVFYNEQFF. The CDR3 DNA reads TGTGCCAGTAGTTCCACAGGGCCCGGTGTTTTCTACAATGAGCAGTTCTTC.

This clonotype occurred many times. The chain joins TRBV28 to TRBJ2-1, with D unresolved. Germline V gene data show CDR1 as MDHEN and CDR2 as SYDVKM. The CDR3 contains 18 residues. The V gene lost 2 bases and the J gene lost 0 bases, with 17 bases spanning the gap. This CDR3 is CASSLGRPFTSSYNEQFF. The CDR3 DNA is TGTGCCAGCAGTTTAGGTCGCCCGTTCACGAGCTCCTACAATGAGCAGTTCTTC.

Worth noting for this clonotype: This may be a read error: a much more frequent sequence differs by one nucleotide. This rearrangement joins TRBV20-1 to TRBJ2-1; D remains ambiguous. The V gene's germline CDR1 is DFQATT and CDR2 SNEGSKA (reference sequence). The CDR3 loop spans 11 amino acids. Between the trimmed V and J ends, which lost 1 base and 5 bases, there was a span of 3 bases. The CDR3 here is CSARGNNEQFF. For the CDR3, the DNA is TGCAGTGCTAGAGGAAACAATGAGCAGTTCTTC.

The sample holds many counts of this clonotype. The chain combines TRBV28 with TRBJ2-2; 11 bases match TRBD2. The CDR3 sequence is 16 residues long. Germline CDR1 MDHEN, CDR2 SYDVKM. With 8 bases clipped from V and 7 bases from J, the junction kept 12 bases outside the gene matches. The CDR3 is CASCTTGTSGRGELFF. In DNA form, the CDR3 reads TGTGCCAGCTGCACCACCGGGACTAGCGGTCGCGGGGAGCTGTTTTTT.

This clonotype occurred many times. The chain uses TRBV6-2 or TRBV6-3 and TRBJ2-2; the D gene is possibly TRBD2 (6 bases). CDR3 length equals 16 residues. Germline CDR1 is MNHEY and CDR2 is SVGEGT. Deletions cut 0 bases from V and 4 bases from J, with 12 bases between. The CDR3 DNA is TGTGCCAGCAGTTACTCGATGGGACTCAGCACCGGGGAGCTGTTTTTT. Its protein is CASSYSMGLSTGELFF.